One T cell receptor beta chain is described in this entry. The sample is drawn from a study of shared T cell receptors in the human thymus. Clones were read by immunoSEQ multiplex PCR, and TCRdb kept only the in-frame ones, dropping some. The sample consists of about 660,000 clones, 87% of them appearing once. Germline values: CDR1 SGHRS, CDR2 YFSETQ. The CDR3 contains 15 residues. The junction had 6 bases not matched to a gene; V was cut back by 2 bases and J by 7 bases. These data also featured in a second study, about human thymus T cells. That work contributes: Serving as donors were healthy Finnish infants, each of whom was having open corrective surgery for congenital heart defects. The study used thymus tissue resected during corrective heart surgery. Gene usage for V and J segments appeared biased in thymic and blood repertoires. Thymic repertoires from unrelated individuals overlapped highly, related research reported.

The chain has TRBV5-1 and TRBJ1-2, with 12 positions matching TRBD1. Sequenced sample: thymocytes. This receptor was identified in a boy under three years old with a congenital heart defect. CDR3 nucleotides: TGCGCCAGCAGCTTCCGGGACAGGGGGCTCGGTGGCTACACCTTC. Protein: CASSFRDRGLGGYTF.